Shown below are 14 T cell receptor beta chains from a single sample sequenced in a study of cytotoxic CD8 clonotypes in ibrutinib-treated CLL. TCRdb keeps only in-frame clones here, not all; method: immunoSEQ multiplex PCR. Among around 150,000 clones, around 84% were seen once, and the ten largest hold 7.6%. Sequencing was performed on PBMCs, taken after 36 months of ibrutinib treatment. The source of these receptors is a human donor with chronic lymphocytic leukemia.

V gene TRBV6-5 combines with J gene TRBJ1-2, with D possibly being TRBD1 (5 bases). The CDR3 contains 15 residues. The V and J ends lost 8 bases and 2 bases respectively, with 18 bases between them. Germline V gene sequence: CDR1 MNHEY, CDR2 SVGAGI. In nucleotides, the CDR3 is TGTGCCAGCCGAACGATGGGGACCGGGAACTATGGCTACACCTTC. Translation gives CASRTMGTGNYGYTF.

This rearrangement joins TRBV6-6 to TRBJ2-7; D remains unclear. This CDR3 has 13 residues. Trimming took 6 bases from V and 0 from J, leaving 9 bases between them. CDR1 is MNHNY and CDR2 is SVGAGI in the germline V gene (reference sequence). CDR3 bases: TGTGCCAGCAGCCCGTACTACTCCTACGAGCAGTACTTC. Its protein is CASSPYYSYEQYF.

The V and J genes are TRBV6-5 and TRBJ2-7; D is ambiguous. Germline assignment: CDR1 MNHEY and CDR2 SVGAGI. The CDR3 is made up of 14 amino acids. The germline V and J ends were trimmed by 6 bases and 0 bases, with 12 bases remaining between them. As DNA, the CDR3 is TGTGCCAGCAGACCCGCCCAGCCCTCCTACGAGCAGTACTTC. This gives the protein CASRPAQPSYEQYF.

This clone was counted a single time. The gene calls are TRBV27 and TRBJ1-5, with TRBD1 matching over 7 bases. The V gene end was trimmed by 2 bases and the J gene end by 1 base; junction bases not matched to a gene: 5. This CDR3 has 16 residues. Per the germline V gene, CDR1 is MNHEY and CDR2 is SMNVEV (reference sequence). CDR3 coding DNA: TGTGCCAGCAGTTTAAATACCAGGGGGAGCAATCAGCCCCAGCATTTT. As protein: CASSLNTRGSNQPQHF.

The V gene is TRBV5-1, the J gene TRBJ2-1; 8 bases are a match to TRBD2. Germline V lookup: CDR1 SGHRS, CDR2 YFSETQ. V trimming: 4 bases; J trimming: 3 bases; junction bases outside the gene matches: 9. This CDR3 has 16 residues. The CDR3 nucleotides are TGCGCCAGCAGCCCGCGAGCGGGAGCAATCTACAATGAGCAGTTCTTC. Protein: CASSPRAGAIYNEQFF.

The rearrangement joins TRBV4-1 to TRBJ1-1; a possible D gene is TRBD1 (6 bases). V was pared by 1 base and J by 5 bases, with 26 bases between. CDR3 length equals 19 residues. Germline V gene sequence: CDR1 MGHRA, CDR2 YSYEKL. The CDR3 loop reads CASSQATGNRRAAATEAFF. The CDR3 DNA reads TGCGCCAGCAGCCAAGCCACAGGGAACCGAAGGGCAGCAGCGACTGAAGCTTTCTTT.

The rearrangement uses TRBV6-1 and TRBJ2-7; D unclear. Germline-derived CDR1 and CDR2 are MNHNS and SASEGT. CDR3 length equals 14 residues. V was clipped by 2 bases and J by 3 bases, with 11 bases between them. The CDR3 DNA follows: TGTGCCAGCAGTGAATCCCCAGGAAACTACGAGCAGTACTTC. This codes for CASSESPGNYEQYF.

The J gene is TRBJ1-2, the V gene TRBV18; the match to TRBD1 covers 7 bases. CDR1 and CDR2 (germline): KGHSH, LQKENI. The length of the CDR3 is 13 residues. V shed 3 bases, J shed 8 bases, and the junction held 6 bases outside the gene matches. CDR3 nucleotide sequence: TGTGCCAGCTCACCCGGACAGGAGAGCGGCTACACCTTC. Residues: CASSPGQESGYTF.

Concerning this clone: Other DNA sequences within the sample encode an identical CDR3. The V and J genes are TRBV5-1 and TRBJ2-3, with 8 bases identical to TRBD1. CDR3 length equals 15 residues. J lost 4 bases, V lost 0 bases, and 4 bases had no gene match. The germline CDR1 and CDR2 sequences are SGHRS and YFSETQ. This chain's CDR3 is CASSLEAGGSDTQYF. The CDR3 bases are TGCGCCAGCAGCTTGGAGGCAGGGGGCTCAGATACGCAGTATTTT.

This clone was detected once. This chain's CDR3 is CASHGLAYNEQFF. CDR3 nucleotide sequence: TGTGCCTCTCACGGACTAGCCTACAATGAGCAGTTCTTC. The chain carries TRBV27 and TRBJ2-1, with 7 bases fitting TRBD2. The CDR3 has 13 amino acids. Germline V gene lookup returns CDR1 MNHEY and CDR2 SMNVEV (reference sequence). J lost 2 bases, V lost 11 bases, and 6 bases had no gene match.

The chain is built from TRBV5-1 and TRBJ2-7; D gene ambiguous. The V and J ends lost 1 base and 6 bases respectively, with 5 bases between them. CDR1 and CDR2 (germline): SGHRS, YFSETQ. The CDR3 extends over 11 amino acids. The CDR3 loop is CASSLNAEQYF. The CDR3 DNA is TGCGCCAGCAGCTTGAACGCCGAGCAGTACTTC.

J is TRBJ1-5 and V is TRBV19, with TRBD1 as a possible D gene (5 bases). CDR3 size: 18 residues. The V end was cut by 4 bases, the J end by 1 base, with 20 bases between. In germline, CDR1 is LNHDA, CDR2 SQIVND (reference sequence). The CDR3 region has the DNA TGTGCCAGTAGTACCGGGAGGTGGCACAGGTTAAGCAATCAGCCCCAGCATTTT. This encodes CASSTGRWHRLSNQPQHF.

Here the CDR3 DNA reads TGTGCCTGGAGTGCGTCCTCCGTGAACACTGAAGCTTTCTTT. Its protein is CAWSASSVNTEAFF. The rearrangement joins TRBV30 to TRBJ1-1, with D uncertain. The V end lost 1 base, the J end lost 0 bases, and 9 bases lay between the germline ends. The CDR3 is made up of 14 amino acids. The germline gives CDR1 GTSNPN, CDR2 SVGIG (reference sequence).

V gene TRBV18 combines with J gene TRBJ2-1; D tentatively fits TRBD1 or TRBD2 (5 bases each). The CDR3 spans 12 residues. V lost 2 bases and J lost 9, with 8 bases in between. Germline CDR1 is KGHSH and CDR2 is LQKENI. CDR3 protein: CASSPRGTEQFF. CDR3 sequence (DNA): TGTGCCAGCTCACCAAGAGGGACTGAGCAGTTCTTC.